The 17 T cell receptor beta chains below all came from one sample that was sequenced in a study of CD8+ T cells in alopecia areata (dated by TCRdb to the late 2010s). The label giving this sample's treatment or condition can be read as: oral pan-JAK inhibitor, 5-10 mg twice daily. The library was built by means of the immunoSEQ multiplex PCR assay. For TCR sequencing, RNA was extracted from every sample and reverse transcribed into cDNA to serve as template. In its TCRdb copy, this immuneACCESS table keeps in-frame sequences only and misses some clones. Where compared with another copy, unresolved V genes explain less than half of these, and the others have no known cause. This sample is represented by more than 200,000 clones; over 60% of them were singletons. The biggest ten clones account for approximately 1.2% of the sample. The sequences come from CD4+ T cells sorted from blood, collected at roughly week 45, from a patient treated with tofacitinib. The receptors originated from a human donor with alopecia areata.

This chain uses TRBV6-5 with TRBJ1-4, with TRBD1 as a possible D gene (6 bases). V lost 6 bases, J lost 3 bases, and 11 bases lay in between. CDR1 is MNHEY, CDR2 SVGAGI, per germline. The CDR3 has 14 amino acids. The CDR3 reads CASSLGASNEKLFF. The CDR3 nucleotides read TGTGCCAGCAGCCTGGGGGCCTCTAATGAAAAACTGTTTTTT.

The chain carries TRBV29-1 and TRBJ2-5; D possibly corresponds to TRBD2 (6 bases). The CDR3 covers 12 residues. Deletions cut 4 bases from V and 2 bases from J, with 8 bases between. CDR1 SQVTM and CDR2 ANQGSEA come from the germline V gene. CDR3 residues: CSVVREQETQYF. The DNA for the CDR3 is TGCAGCGTTGTCCGGGAGCAAGAGACCCAGTACTTC.

V usage is TRBV7-2 and J usage is TRBJ1-5, with D unclear. This CDR3 region has 14 residues. The V and J ends lost 0 bases and 3 bases respectively, with 6 bases between them. CDR1 and CDR2 (germline): SGHTA, FQGNSA. CDR3 residues: CASSLAGDNQPQHF. DNA of the CDR3: TGTGCCAGCAGCTTAGCTGGAGACAATCAGCCCCAGCATTTT.

The chain combines TRBV5-1 with TRBJ2-5, with unresolved D. The germline V and J ends were trimmed by 3 bases and 0 bases, with 9 bases remaining between them. This CDR3 has 14 residues. Per germline, CDR1 SGHRS and CDR2 YFSETQ. CDR3 sequence: CASSSYGYQETQYF. The CDR3 DNA reads TGCGCCAGCAGCTCCTACGGTTACCAAGAGACCCAGTACTTC.

This clone was seen once. V gene TRBV11-2 combines with J gene TRBJ1-1, with D possibly being TRBD1 (5 bases). Trimming pared 0 bases from V and 5 bases from J, leaving 10 bases between. CDR1 SGHAT and CDR2 FQNNGV come from the germline V gene. CDR3 length: 14 residues. CDR3 sequence reads: CASSLEGVGTEAFF. CDR3 sequence (DNA): TGTGCCAGCAGCTTAGAGGGGGTTGGTACTGAAGCTTTCTTT.

This chain uses TRBV21-1 with TRBJ1-6; the listed D gene, TRBD1, was not tested against the DNA. TRBV21-1 is classified as a pseudogene. The CDR3 contains 17 residues. The CDR3 region is CASNDRTGTAGPSPLHF. The CDR3 region has the DNA TGTGCCAGCAACGATCGAACCGGGACAGCTGGCCCCTCACCCCTCCACTTT.

V and J are TRBV9 and TRBJ1-6, with a possible D match to TRBD1 (5 bases). With 2 bases removed from V and 14 bases from J, the gap between germline ends came to 11 bases. The CDR3 runs 12 residues. The germline V gene encodes CDR1 SGDLS and CDR2 YYNGEE. CDR3 loop: CASSVLQGALHF. In nucleotides, the CDR3 is TGTGCCAGCAGCGTCTTGCAGGGAGCCCTCCACTTT.

The chain uses TRBV30 and TRBJ1-2, with 9 bases identical to TRBD1. CDR1 is GTSNPN and CDR2 is SVGIG in the germline V gene (reference sequence). The CDR3 is 14 residues long. V lost 3 bases to trimming and J lost 7 bases; unmatched junction nucleotides: 9. The CDR3 spells CAWSAGQGSAGYTF. The CDR3 region has the DNA TGTGCCTGGAGCGCCGGACAGGGGAGTGCTGGCTACACCTTC.

This chain connects TRBV29-1 to TRBJ1-2; possible D gene TRBD1, 6 bases. This CDR3 is built from 14 residues. CDR1 and CDR2 (germline): SQVTM, ANQGSEA. The CDR3 reads CSVRDTGTSYGYTF. The CDR3, as DNA: TGCAGTGTCCGTGATACCGGGACATCCTATGGCTACACCTTC.

The table lists this clone with a few counts. The J gene is TRBJ2-1, the V gene TRBV29-1, with no clear D. In germline, CDR1 is SQVTM, CDR2 ANQGSEA. The CDR3 runs to 14 residues. Trimming shortened V by 7 bases and J by 1 base, and 14 bases separated the two germline ends. The DNA for the CDR3 is TGCAGCGCCCCCGAGCCTCGTTCCTACAATGAGCAGTTCTTC. This encodes CSAPEPRSYNEQFF.

The V call is TRBV29-1, the J call TRBJ2-1; weak D call: TRBD1 (6 bases). The CDR3 extends over 14 amino acids. Germline V lookup: CDR1 SQVTM, CDR2 ANQGSEA. Trimming took 4 bases from V and 5 from J, leaving 15 bases between them. The CDR3 reads CSVGTGKGDNEQFF. Written as DNA, the CDR3 is TGCAGCGTTGGAACAGGGAAGGGGGACAATGAGCAGTTCTTC.

This clone was observed a handful of times. The chain employs TRBV28 and TRBJ2-4; maybe TRBD1 (6 bases). The CDR3 consists of 14 residues. V shed 3 bases and J shed 9 bases, with 15 bases lying between them. Germline V gene sequence: CDR1 MDHEN, CDR2 SYDVKM. CDR3 DNA sequence: TGTGCCAGCAGTTTGCGAGGGGGAAACGGCATTCAGTACTTC. Translated, it gives CASSLRGGNGIQYF.

This chain uses TRBV28 with TRBJ1-2; D remains unclear. CDR1 is MDHEN and CDR2 is SYDVKM in the germline V gene. This CDR3 is 12 amino acids long. V was cut by 4 bases and J by 2 bases, with 5 bases left in between. CDR3 sequence: CASSYMNYGYTF. CDR3 coding DNA: TGTGCCAGCAGTTACATGAACTATGGCTACACCTTC.

The chain links TRBV27 to TRBJ2-5; 8 nucleotides line up with TRBD2. V lost 0 bases and J lost 3; bases outside the gene matches: 6. From germline, CDR1 is MNHEY and CDR2 SMNVEV (reference sequence). This CDR3 is 16 amino acids long. This CDR3 reads CASSLSSGTREETQYF. In nucleotides, the CDR3 is TGTGCCAGCAGTTTATCGAGCGGGACTAGGGAAGAGACCCAGTACTTC.

A note on this clone: Other DNA sequences in this sample translate to the same CDR3. The CDR3 here is CASSVDGSSYNSPLHF. The CDR3 region has the DNA TGTGCCAGCAGCGTAGACGGGAGCTCCTATAATTCACCCCTCCACTTT. This chain joins TRBV9 and TRBJ1-6; no firm D call. The V end was cut by 0 bases, the J end by 0 bases, with 7 bases between. Germline lookup yields CDR1 SGDLS and CDR2 YYNGEE. The CDR3 runs 16 residues.

The chain uses TRBV4-1 and TRBJ2-2; D might be TRBD1 or TRBD2, each matching 5 bases. The germline gives CDR1 MGHRA, CDR2 YSYEKL. Deletions cut 4 bases from V and 5 bases from J, with 11 bases between. The CDR3 contains 14 residues. Written as DNA, the CDR3 is TGCGCCAGCAGCCTTGGCTGGGGGACCGGGGAGCTGTTTTTT. Encoded protein: CASSLGWGTGELFF.

With respect to this clone: Other DNA sequences of this sample code for an identical CDR3. The rearrangement joins TRBV2 to TRBJ2-5; unclear D gene. Trimming shortened V by 6 bases and J by 5 bases, and 7 bases separated the two germline ends. The V gene's germline CDR1 is SNHLY and CDR2 FYNNEI. This CDR3 region has 11 residues. CDR3 coding DNA: TGTGCCAGCAGACTACGGGAGACCCAGTACTTC. Its translation is CASRLRETQYF.